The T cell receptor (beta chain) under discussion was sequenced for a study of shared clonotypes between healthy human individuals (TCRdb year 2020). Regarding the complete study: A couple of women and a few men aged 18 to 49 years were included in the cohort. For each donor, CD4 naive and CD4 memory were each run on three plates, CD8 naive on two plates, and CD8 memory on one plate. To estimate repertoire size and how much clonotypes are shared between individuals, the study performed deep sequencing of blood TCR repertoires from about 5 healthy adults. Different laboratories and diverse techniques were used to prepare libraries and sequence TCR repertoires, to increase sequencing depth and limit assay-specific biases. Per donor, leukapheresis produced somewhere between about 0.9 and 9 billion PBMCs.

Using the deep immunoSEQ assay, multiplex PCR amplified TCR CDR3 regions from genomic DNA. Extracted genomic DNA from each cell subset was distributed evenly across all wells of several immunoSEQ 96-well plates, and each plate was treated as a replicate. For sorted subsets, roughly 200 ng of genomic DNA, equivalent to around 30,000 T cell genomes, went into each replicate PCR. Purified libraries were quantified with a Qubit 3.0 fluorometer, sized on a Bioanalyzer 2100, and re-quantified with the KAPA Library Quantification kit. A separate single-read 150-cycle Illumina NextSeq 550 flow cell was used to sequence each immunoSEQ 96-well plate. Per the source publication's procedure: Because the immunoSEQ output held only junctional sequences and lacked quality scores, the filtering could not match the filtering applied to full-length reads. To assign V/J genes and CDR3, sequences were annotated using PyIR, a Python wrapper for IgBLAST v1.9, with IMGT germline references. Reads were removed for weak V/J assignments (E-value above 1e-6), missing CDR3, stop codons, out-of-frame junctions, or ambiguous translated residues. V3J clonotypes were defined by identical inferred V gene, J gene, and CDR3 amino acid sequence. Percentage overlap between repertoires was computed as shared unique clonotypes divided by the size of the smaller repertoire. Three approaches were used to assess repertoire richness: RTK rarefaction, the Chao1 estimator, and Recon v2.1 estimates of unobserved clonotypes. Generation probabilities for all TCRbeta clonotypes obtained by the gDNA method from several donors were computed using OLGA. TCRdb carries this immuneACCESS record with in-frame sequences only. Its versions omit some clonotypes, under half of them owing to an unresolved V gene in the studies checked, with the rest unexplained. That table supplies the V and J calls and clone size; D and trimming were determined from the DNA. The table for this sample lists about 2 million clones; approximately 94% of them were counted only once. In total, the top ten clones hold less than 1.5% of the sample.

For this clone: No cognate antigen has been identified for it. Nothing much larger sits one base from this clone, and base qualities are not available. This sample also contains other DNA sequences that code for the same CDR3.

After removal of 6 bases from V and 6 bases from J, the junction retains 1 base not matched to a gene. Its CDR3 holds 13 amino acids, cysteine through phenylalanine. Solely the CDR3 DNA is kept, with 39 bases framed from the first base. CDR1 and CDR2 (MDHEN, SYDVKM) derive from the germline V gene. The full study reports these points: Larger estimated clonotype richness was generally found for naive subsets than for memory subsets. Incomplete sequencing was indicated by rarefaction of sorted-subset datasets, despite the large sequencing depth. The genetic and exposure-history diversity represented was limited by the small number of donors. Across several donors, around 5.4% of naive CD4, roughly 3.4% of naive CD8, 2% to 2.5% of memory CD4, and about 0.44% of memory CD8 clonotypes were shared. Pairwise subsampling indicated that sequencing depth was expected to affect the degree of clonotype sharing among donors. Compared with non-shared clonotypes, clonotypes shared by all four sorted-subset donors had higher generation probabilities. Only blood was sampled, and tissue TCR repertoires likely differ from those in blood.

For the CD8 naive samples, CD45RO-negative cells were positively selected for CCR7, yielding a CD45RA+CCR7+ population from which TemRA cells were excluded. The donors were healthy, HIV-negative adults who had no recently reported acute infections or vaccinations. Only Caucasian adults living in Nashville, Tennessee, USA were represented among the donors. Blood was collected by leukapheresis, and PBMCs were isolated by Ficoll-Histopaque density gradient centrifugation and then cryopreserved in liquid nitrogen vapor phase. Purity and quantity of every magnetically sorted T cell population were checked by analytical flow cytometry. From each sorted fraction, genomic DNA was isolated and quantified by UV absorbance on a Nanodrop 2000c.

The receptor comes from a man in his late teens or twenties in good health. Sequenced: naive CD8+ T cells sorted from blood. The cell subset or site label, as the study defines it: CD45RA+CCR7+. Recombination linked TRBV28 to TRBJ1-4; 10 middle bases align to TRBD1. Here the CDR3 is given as CASSGQGDEKLFF. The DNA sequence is TGTGCCAGCAGCGGACAGGGGGATGAAAAACTGTTTTTT.